The 13 T cell receptor beta chains below all came from one sample that was sequenced in a study of blood T cell repertoires in COVID-19. Method: immunoSEQ multiplex PCR; TCRdb's copy keeps in-frame clones and lacks some. The table has 150,000 to 200,000 clones, around 85% seen once; the top ten hold roughly 14%. Specimen: peripheral blood. Every receptor here comes from a man aged 50-60 years who had recovered from COVID-19.

This clone showed up just a few times. The chain has TRBV5-4 and TRBJ1-4, with D hard to call. Germline V gives CDR1 SGHNT, CDR2 YYREEE (reference sequence). The V end lost 4 bases, the J end lost 5 bases, and 6 bases lay between the germline ends. This CDR3 has 12 residues. The CDR3 nucleotides are TGTGCCAGCAGCCTAGTGAATGAAAAACTGTTTTTT. Amino acids: CASSLVNEKLFF.

The chain combines TRBV6-5 with TRBJ2-7; 7 nucleotides match TRBD2. The V gene end was trimmed by 6 bases and the J gene end by 4 bases; junction bases not matched to a gene: 6. The germline V gene encodes CDR1 MNHEY and CDR2 SVGAGI. CDR3 size: 13 residues. DNA for the CDR3: TGTGCCAGCAGGTTAAGCGGGGCGTACGAGCAGTACTTC. Translated: CASRLSGAYEQYF.

V gene TRBV18 combines with J gene TRBJ2-7; 7 nucleotides line up with TRBD1. Per germline, CDR1 KGHSH and CDR2 LQKENI. With 6 bases clipped from V and 4 bases from J, the junction kept 9 bases outside the gene matches. The length of the CDR3 is 14 residues. The CDR3 DNA reads TGTGCCAGCTCGGAAGGGGGCGCAGGTTACGAGCAGTACTTC. This sequence encodes CASSEGGAGYEQYF.

V gene TRBV19 combines with J gene TRBJ2-5; D perhaps matches TRBD1 (5 bases). Between the trimmed V and J ends, which lost 5 bases and 5 bases, there was a span of 18 bases. This CDR3 has 15 residues. The germline CDR1 and CDR2 sequences are LNHDA and SQIVND (reference sequence). The CDR3 loop reads CASSLAQGLEETQYF. For the CDR3, the DNA is TGTGCCAGTAGTTTGGCCCAGGGATTGGAGGAGACCCAGTACTTC.

In this sample, this clone turned up a few times. This chain connects TRBV7-9 to TRBJ1-3; 7 nucleotides agree with TRBD1. CDR1 and CDR2 from the germline V gene are SEHNR and FQNEAQ (reference sequence). The CDR3 spans 15 residues. V dropped 1 base and J dropped 2; count of bases not matched to a gene: 2. The CDR3 DNA follows: TGTGCCAGCAGCTTAGACGGGACAGCTGGAAACACCATATATTTT. Protein: CASSLDGTAGNTIYF.

The table lists this clone with many counts. This chain connects TRBV14 to TRBJ1-6, with D uncertain. Between the trimmed V and J ends, which lost 5 bases and 9 bases, there was a span of 14 bases. In germline, CDR1 is SGHDN, CDR2 FVKESK. The CDR3 has 14 residues. As DNA, the CDR3 is TGTGCCAGCAGCTTCGCCAGTAACACTTCACCCCTCCACTTT. Its translation is CASSFASNTSPLHF.

The rearrangement uses TRBV3-1 (or the pseudogene TRBV3-2) and TRBJ2-3, with TRBD2 matching 7 bases. CDR1 and CDR2 from the germline V gene are LGHDT and YNNKEL (reference sequence). The V gene end was trimmed by 4 bases and the J gene end by 2 bases; junction bases not matched to a gene: 15. The CDR3 loop spans 18 amino acids. CDR3 nucleotides: TGTGCCAGCAGCCGGCAACCGACTACAGCGGGAATCACAGATACGCAGTATTTT. This translates into CASSRQPTTAGITDTQYF.

The J gene is TRBJ2-3, the V gene TRBV10-1; tentative D call: TRBD1 (6 bases). The CDR3 sequence is 17 residues long. Between the trimmed V and J ends, which lost 4 bases and 2 bases, there was a span of 19 bases. From germline, CDR1 is WNHNN and CDR2 SYGVQD (reference sequence). CDR3: CASSVERGQSFTDTQYF. CDR3 in DNA: TGCGCCAGCAGTGTCGAACGGGGACAATCGTTCACAGATACGCAGTATTTT.

V usage is TRBV3-1 (or the pseudogene TRBV3-2) and J usage is TRBJ1-2; the D is unclear. The CDR3 loop spans 13 amino acids. The V gene's germline CDR1 is LGHDT and CDR2 YNNKEL (reference sequence). V lost 1 base and J 4 bases, leaving 7 bases between the germline ends. CDR3 region: CASSQAQIYGYTF. CDR3 DNA: TGTGCCAGCAGCCAAGCCCAGATCTATGGCTACACCTTC.

This clone was seen only a few times. The chain couples TRBV10-3 to TRBJ1-1, with D unresolved. The germline V gene has CDR1 ENHRY and CDR2 SYGVKD. The CDR3 has 14 amino acids. The V and J ends lost 3 bases and 0 bases respectively, with 8 bases between them. The CDR3 spells CAISDGRVNTEAFF. CDR3 nucleotide sequence: TGTGCCATCAGTGACGGTCGGGTGAACACTGAAGCTTTCTTT.

The chain's CDR3 is CAWDRGTNEKLFF. The CDR3 nucleotides are TGTGCCTGGGACAGGGGTACTAATGAAAAACTGTTTTTT. The chain uses TRBV30 and TRBJ1-4; 8 nucleotides agree with TRBD1. CDR1 is GTSNPN, CDR2 SVGIG, per germline (reference sequence). V lost 5 bases, J lost 2 bases, and 1 base stayed unmatched. The CDR3 sequence is 13 residues long. The full variable domain, rest sourced from reference TRBV30 and TRBJ1-4, is SQTIHQWPATLVQPVGSPLSLECTVEGTSNPNLYWYRQAAGRGLQLLFYSVGIGQISSEVPQNLSASRPQDRQFILSSKKLLLSDSGFYLCAWDRGTNEKLFFGSGTQLSVL.

V and J are TRBV3-1 (or the pseudogene TRBV3-2) and TRBJ2-1, with D possibly TRBD1 on 6 matching bases. Germline CDR1 reads LGHDT; CDR2 reads YNNKEL (reference sequence). The CDR3 is 17 residues long. V lost 1 base to trimming and J lost 0 bases, with 13 bases between them. The CDR3 coding sequence is TGTGCCAGCAGCCAAGGACAGGTCTTTAGCTCCTACAATGAGCAGTTCTTC. Its translation is CASSQGQVFSSYNEQFF.

This clone was seen only once. At the DNA level, this CDR3 is encoded by other sequences in the same sample as well. The J gene is TRBJ2-1, the V gene TRBV6-5; D is unclear. Looked up from germline, CDR1 is MNHEY and CDR2 is SVGAGI. This CDR3 has 16 residues. The V end lost 2 bases, the J end lost 1 base, and 12 bases lay between the germline ends. CDR3 DNA: TGTGCCAGCAGTTACGGCCTCGCGGATTCCTACAATGAGCAGTTCTTC. Translation: CASSYGLADSYNEQFF.